The T cell receptor beta chain under discussion was sequenced for a study of control samples from healthy donors and cancer patients. TCRdb's copy holds only in-frame clones and misses some; the assay was immunoSEQ multiplex PCR. In the table there are under 150,000 clones, around 92% of which are singletons. The germline CDR1 and CDR2 sequences are MNHNY and SVGAGI (reference sequence). CDR3 size: 12 residues. V lost 5 bases and J 3 bases, leaving 8 bases between the germline ends. This clonotype was sampled from a man between 50 and 59 years old with head and neck cancer. The sequenced sample consisted of PBMCs. V usage is TRBV6-6 and J usage is TRBJ2-7; unclear D gene. The CDR3 protein is CASSRDFYEQYF. The CDR3 DNA follows: TGTGCCAGCAGTAGGGATTTCTACGAGCAGTACTTC.